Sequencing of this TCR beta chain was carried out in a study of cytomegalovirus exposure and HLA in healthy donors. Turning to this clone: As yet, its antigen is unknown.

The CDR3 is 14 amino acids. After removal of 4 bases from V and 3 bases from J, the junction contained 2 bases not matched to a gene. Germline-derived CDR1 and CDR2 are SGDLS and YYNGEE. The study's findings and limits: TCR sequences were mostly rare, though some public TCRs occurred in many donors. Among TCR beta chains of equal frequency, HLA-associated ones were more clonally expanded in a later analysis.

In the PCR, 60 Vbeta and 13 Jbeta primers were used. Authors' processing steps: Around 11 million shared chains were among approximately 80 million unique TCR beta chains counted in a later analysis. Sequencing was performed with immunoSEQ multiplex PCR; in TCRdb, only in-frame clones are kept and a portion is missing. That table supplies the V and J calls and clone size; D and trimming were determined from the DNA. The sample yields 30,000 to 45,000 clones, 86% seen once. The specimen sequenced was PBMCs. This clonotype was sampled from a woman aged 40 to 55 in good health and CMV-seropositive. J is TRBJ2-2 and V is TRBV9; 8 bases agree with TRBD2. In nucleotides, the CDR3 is TGTGCCAGCAGCTTCGGGGGGGACACCGGGGAGCTGTTTTTT. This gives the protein CASSFGGDTGELFF.